These T cell receptor beta chains were read from a single sample in a study of blood T cells in healthy people across ages. MiXCR was run by TCRdb on the 5' RACE reads, yielding one entry per CDR3 protein. Among about a million distinct CDR3 sequences listed, about 48% were seen once. Material: blood. The origin of the receptors is a young man in good health. The CDR3 runs from the conserved cysteine through the conserved F or W. A D gene is named only where the DNA matches it firmly. Some rows mark clone size as missing; the rest say once, few, many or name a class of expanded clone.

clone size: .; J gene: TRBJ1-5; V gene: TRBV18; D gene: TRBD1; CDR3 DNA: TGTGCCAGCTCACCTACAGGGGGTAGCAATCAGCCCCAGCATTTT; CDR3 protein: CASSPTGGSNQPQHF
clone size: few; J gene: TRBJ1-5; V gene: TRBV2; D gene: TRBD1; CDR3 DNA: TGTGCCAGCAGCGGACAGGGTCTAAGCAATCAGCCCCAGCATTTT; CDR3 protein: CASSGQGLSNQPQHF
clone size: .; J gene: TRBJ2-5; V gene: TRBV9; D gene: .; CDR3 DNA: TGTGCCAGCAGCTATACCGCGAATGGGCAGTACTTC; CDR3 protein: CASSYTANGQYF
clone size: .; J gene: TRBJ2-3; V gene: TRBV9; D gene: TRBD2; CDR3 DNA: TGTGCCAGCAGCTTGAGCGGGGCCCCAGATACGCAGTATTTT; CDR3 protein: CASSLSGAPDTQYF
clone size: .; J gene: TRBJ1-5; V gene: TRBV28; D gene: .; CDR3 DNA: TGTGCCAGCAGTTATGCAGGGGCGATCAATCAGCCCCAGCATTTT; CDR3 protein: CASSYAGAINQPQHF
clone size: .; J gene: TRBJ2-7; V gene: TRBV11-3; D gene: .; CDR3 DNA: TGTGCCAGCAGCTTAGATGGTGAGGGCCGGTACGAGCAGTACTTC; CDR3 protein: CASSLDGEGRYEQYF
clone size: few; J gene: TRBJ1-2; V gene: TRBV3-1; D gene: .; CDR3 DNA: TGTGCCAGCAGCCCAGCGATCGTCTATGGCTACACCTTC; CDR3 protein: CASSPAIVYGYTF
clone size: .; J gene: TRBJ2-5; V gene: TRBV3-1; D gene: TRBD2; CDR3 DNA: TGTGCCAGCAGCCAAGCCGTCACTAGCGGGGGGGCCCCAGAGACCCAGTACTTC; CDR3 protein: CASSQAVTSGGAPETQYF
clone size: few; J gene: TRBJ2-3; V gene: TRBV28; D gene: TRBD2; CDR3 DNA: TGTGCCAGCAGTCCGGGACTAGCGGGGGACCATACGCAGTATTTT; CDR3 protein: CASSPGLAGDHTQYF
clone size: few; J gene: TRBJ2-7; V gene: TRBV28; D gene: .; CDR3 DNA: TGTGCCAGCAGTGGGTGGCCCGCACCCTCCTACGAGCAGTACTTC; CDR3 protein: CASSGWPAPSYEQYF
clone size: few; J gene: TRBJ2-5; V gene: TRBV29-1; D gene: .; CDR3 DNA: TGCAGCGTTTCTACGGGACTCCAGAGGGAGACCCAGTACTTC; CDR3 protein: CSVSTGLQRETQYF
clone size: .; J gene: TRBJ2-7; V gene: TRBV7-9; D gene: .; CDR3 DNA: TGTGCCAGCAGCATAGGACAGAACGTTTTATCCTACGAGCAGTACTTC; CDR3 protein: CASSIGQNVLSYEQYF
clone size: .; J gene: TRBJ1-2; V gene: TRBV6-1; D gene: TRBD1; CDR3 DNA: TGTGCCAGCAAATTTGGACAGGGTGGAAACTATTTATATGGCTACACCTTC; CDR3 protein: CASKFGQGGNYLYGYTF
clone size: .; J gene: TRBJ2-1; V gene: TRBV7-2; D gene: TRBD2; CDR3 DNA: TGTGCCAGCAGCTTAAAAGCGGGGGGGATTGGGAATGAGCAGTTCTTC; CDR3 protein: CASSLKAGGIGNEQFF
clone size: few; J gene: TRBJ2-7; V gene: TRBV12-3/TRBV12-4; D gene: TRBD1; CDR3 DNA: TGTGCCAGCACTAACCAAAGGGGGCTCGAGCAGTACTTC; CDR3 protein: CASTNQRGLEQYF
clone size: .; J gene: TRBJ1-5; V gene: TRBV28; D gene: .; CDR3 DNA: TGTGCCAGCGGTCGAAGGCAGCCCCAGCATTTT; CDR3 protein: CASGRRQPQHF
clone size: few; J gene: TRBJ2-1; V gene: TRBV4-3; D gene: TRBD2; CDR3 DNA: TGCGCCAGCAGCCAAGGCGGGGGGGCCCCAAATGAGCAGTTCTTC; CDR3 protein: CASSQGGGAPNEQFF
clone size: few; J gene: TRBJ2-2; V gene: TRBV7-2; D gene: .; CDR3 DNA: TGTGCCAGCAGCCCCTTGGTGGGGCACACCGGGGAGCTGTTTTTT; CDR3 protein: CASSPLVGHTGELFF
clone size: .; J gene: TRBJ2-3; V gene: TRBV27; D gene: .; CDR3 DNA: TGTGCCAGCAGTCAACGACAGCGGATTACAGATACGCAGTATTTT; CDR3 protein: CASSQRQRITDTQYF
clone size: .; J gene: TRBJ1-2; V gene: TRBV4-1; D gene: TRBD1; CDR3 DNA: TGCGCCAGCAGCCACCCCGGACAGGCTATGCGCTACACCTTC; CDR3 protein: CASSHPGQAMRYTF
clone size: few; J gene: TRBJ2-7; V gene: TRBV7-8; D gene: TRBD2; CDR3 DNA: TGTGCCAGCAGCTCTAGACTAGCGGGGTCCGACGAGCAGTACTTC; CDR3 protein: CASSSRLAGSDEQYF
clone size: .; J gene: TRBJ2-1; V gene: TRBV4-1; D gene: .; CDR3 DNA: TGCGCCAGCAGCCAGGACCGGATCGGGACGGACTCCTACAATGAGCAGTTCTTC; CDR3 protein: CASSQDRIGTDSYNEQFF
clone size: few; J gene: TRBJ2-5; V gene: TRBV4-3; D gene: .; CDR3 DNA: TGCGCCAGCAGCCAAGATTGGCCCCGACAGACCCAGTACTTC; CDR3 protein: CASSQDWPRQTQYF
clone size: .; J gene: TRBJ1-1; V gene: TRBV3-1; D gene: .; CDR3 DNA: TGTGCCAGCAGCCAACAAGGGTCGAGCACTGAAGCTTTCTTT; CDR3 protein: CASSQQGSSTEAFF
clone size: .; J gene: TRBJ1-2; V gene: TRBV6-2/TRBV6-3; D gene: .; CDR3 DNA: TGTGCCAGCAGCCTCGGGTCGTGGGATGGCTACACCTTC; CDR3 protein: CASSLGSWDGYTF
clone size: .; J gene: TRBJ2-5; V gene: TRBV4-2; D gene: TRBD2; CDR3 DNA: TGTGCCAGCAGCCAAGAGATCGGACTAGCGGGGGAGCATGAGACCCAGTACTTC; CDR3 protein: CASSQEIGLAGEHETQYF
clone size: once; J gene: TRBJ2-7; V gene: TRBV27; D gene: .; CDR3 DNA: TGTGCCAGCAGTTTTTCGTCCGGAGAACAGGGCTACGAGCAGTACTTC; CDR3 protein: CASSFSSGEQGYEQYF
clone size: .; J gene: TRBJ2-7; V gene: TRBV12-3/TRBV12-4; D gene: .; CDR3 DNA: TGTGCCAGCGGCCGGGACCATGCCTACGAGCAGTACTTC; CDR3 protein: CASGRDHAYEQYF
clone size: few; J gene: TRBJ2-3; V gene: TRBV20-1; D gene: .; CDR3 DNA: TGCAGTGCTAGAGAGGCCAAAGCTGGGGGCACAGATACGCAGTATTTT; CDR3 protein: CSAREAKAGGTDTQYF
clone size: .; J gene: TRBJ2-1; V gene: TRBV9; D gene: TRBD2; CDR3 DNA: TGTGCCAGCAGCGTAGGGGGTAGCGGGGGTTACTCCTACAATGAGCAGTTCTTC; CDR3 protein: CASSVGGSGGYSYNEQFF
clone size: .; J gene: TRBJ1-2; V gene: TRBV10-3; D gene: .; CDR3 DNA: TGTGCCATCAGTGAGGCGACAGTTAACTATGGCTACACCTTC; CDR3 protein: CAISEATVNYGYTF
clone size: .; J gene: TRBJ1-1; V gene: TRBV29-1; D gene: .; CDR3 DNA: TGCAGCGTTGATTACAGGGAGGTTGGCACTGAAGCTTTCTTT; CDR3 protein: CSVDYREVGTEAFF
clone size: .; J gene: TRBJ1-1; V gene: TRBV3-1; D gene: .; CDR3 DNA: TGTGCCAGCCGATTAGAGAACACTGAAGCTTTCTTT; CDR3 protein: CASRLENTEAFF
clone size: .; J gene: TRBJ1-5; V gene: TRBV28; D gene: TRBD1; CDR3 DNA: TGTGCCAGCAGTTTAACAGGGGGCGCGGGTCAGCCCCAGCATTTT; CDR3 protein: CASSLTGGAGQPQHF
clone size: few; J gene: TRBJ1-2; V gene: TRBV3-1; D gene: .; CDR3 DNA: TGTGCCAGCAGCCAAAGCGGGGGTCTTGGCTACACCTTC; CDR3 protein: CASSQSGGLGYTF
clone size: .; J gene: TRBJ1-5; V gene: TRBV7-2; D gene: TRBD1; CDR3 DNA: TGTGCCAGCAGCTTAGCATGGACAGGGTATAATCAGCCCCAGCATTTT; CDR3 protein: CASSLAWTGYNQPQHF
clone size: medium-sized; J gene: TRBJ2-5; V gene: TRBV3-1; D gene: .; CDR3 DNA: TGTGCCAGCAGCCAAGATCAGGGGGACTTGATCGAGACCCAGTACTTC; CDR3 protein: CASSQDQGDLIETQYF
clone size: .; J gene: TRBJ2-3; V gene: TRBV5-1; D gene: TRBD1; CDR3 DNA: TGCGCCAGCAGCCTAACGACAGGGGCCACAGATACGCAGTATTTT; CDR3 protein: CASSLTTGATDTQYF
clone size: .; J gene: TRBJ1-1; V gene: TRBV6-1; D gene: .; CDR3 DNA: TGTGCCAGCAGTGAAGCGGAGGGATACACTGAAGCTTTCTTT; CDR3 protein: CASSEAEGYTEAFF
clone size: few; J gene: TRBJ2-4; V gene: TRBV7-2; D gene: .; CDR3 DNA: TGTGCCAGCAGCTTAGGAGCCCTACTAGCCAAAAACATTCAGTACTTC; CDR3 protein: CASSLGALLAKNIQYF
clone size: .; J gene: TRBJ1-1; V gene: TRBV3-1; D gene: .; CDR3 DNA: TGCGCCAGCAGCCAAGTAGCACTAAAAGAGGGAAAGAACACTGAAGCTTTCTTT; CDR3 protein: CASSQVALKEGKNTEAFF
clone size: .; J gene: TRBJ2-6; V gene: TRBV5-6; D gene: .; CDR3 DNA: TGTGCCAGCAGCTTGAGGCGGATCTCTGGGGCCAACGTCCTGACTTTC; CDR3 protein: CASSLRRISGANVLTF
clone size: few; J gene: TRBJ1-1; V gene: TRBV24-1; D gene: .; CDR3 DNA: TGTGCCACCAGGGCTGCGAACACTGAAGCTTTCTTT; CDR3 protein: CATRAANTEAFF
clone size: many; J gene: TRBJ2-1; V gene: TRBV6-1; D gene: .; CDR3 DNA: TGTGCCAGCAGTCAAGTCCCGGGGGGCCTTTACAATGAGCAGTTCTTC; CDR3 protein: CASSQVPGGLYNEQFF
clone size: few; J gene: TRBJ1-2; V gene: TRBV9; D gene: .; CDR3 DNA: TGTGCCAGCAGCACAGACGTAGGGTATAACTATGGCTACACCTTC; CDR3 protein: CASSTDVGYNYGYTF
clone size: .; J gene: TRBJ2-3; V gene: TRBV24-1; D gene: .; CDR3 DNA: TGTGCCACCAGTGATGAAGGGACCCCCGGCACAGATACGCAGTATTTT; CDR3 protein: CATSDEGTPGTDTQYF
clone size: .; J gene: TRBJ1-4; V gene: TRBV6-6; D gene: .; CDR3 DNA: TGTGCCAGCAGTGTGACACAGGGCTTTACCGAAAAACTGTTTTTT; CDR3 protein: CASSVTQGFTEKLFF
clone size: .; J gene: TRBJ2-2; V gene: TRBV6-1; D gene: .; CDR3 DNA: TGTGCCAGCAGTGAATTGGCTACCACCGGGGAGCTGTTTTTT; CDR3 protein: CASSELATTGELFF
clone size: .; J gene: TRBJ1-3; V gene: TRBV29-1; D gene: .; CDR3 DNA: TGCAGCGTTGGGGGCGGCGCAAACACCATATATTTT; CDR3 protein: CSVGGGANTIYF
clone size: few; J gene: TRBJ2-5; V gene: TRBV4-3; D gene: .; CDR3 DNA: TGCGCCAGCAGCCATACGGACAGCCCGGAGACCCAGTACTTC; CDR3 protein: CASSHTDSPETQYF
clone size: .; J gene: TRBJ2-1; V gene: TRBV7-9; D gene: .; CDR3 DNA: TGTGCCAGCAGCTTAGTACCGACAGTCCTCAATGAGCAGTTCTTC; CDR3 protein: CASSLVPTVLNEQFF
clone size: .; J gene: TRBJ2-3; V gene: TRBV29-1; D gene: TRBD2; CDR3 DNA: TGCAGCGCTGCTCCGGGGGGGAGGTCAGATACGCAGTATTTT; CDR3 protein: CSAAPGGRSDTQYF